These 3 T cell receptor beta chains were all obtained from the same sample, sequenced in a study of T cells in Graves' hyperthyroidism and ophthalmopathy. Amplification targeted TCR beta CDR3 regions from RNA transcripts. RT-PCR in the first round (using the HTBI primer set) targeted the TCR CDR3. Using its own MiXCR run on the multiplex PCR reads, TCRdb lists one record per CDR3 protein. The data show roughly 500,000 distinct CDR3 sequences, around 22% seen once. Material: blood. The receptor source for this set is a woman in her twenties or thirties with Graves' ophthalmopathy.

The V call is TRBV6-1, the J call TRBJ1-1, with D tentatively TRBD1 (6 bases). Germline assignment: CDR1 MNHNS and CDR2 SASEGT. Trimming removed 5 bases from V and 0 bases from J, with 13 bases in between. The CDR3 has 15 amino acids. The CDR3 DNA sequence: TGTGCCAGCAGTCTTCAGGGACACCTGAACACTGAAGCTTTCTTT. As protein: CASSLQGHLNTEAFF.

This clonotype was seen a handful of times. The CDR3 DNA follows: TGCGCCAGCAGTCTAGGGGTAAGCGACGAGCAGTACTTC. Translating gives CASSLGVSDEQYF. The rearrangement joins TRBV5-1 to TRBJ2-7; D might be TRBD1 (5 bases). The germline V and J ends were trimmed by 5 bases and 5 bases, with 14 bases remaining between them. In germline, CDR1 is SGHRS, CDR2 YFSETQ. This CDR3 has 13 amino acids.

This clonotype was counted many times. The CDR3 here is CASSLTPQPQHF. The CDR3, as DNA: TGTGCCAGCAGTTTAACTCCTCAGCCCCAGCATTTT. The rearrangement links TRBV12-3 or TRBV12-4 to TRBJ1-5; D is unclear. V lost 2 bases to trimming and J lost 6 bases, with 5 bases between them. CDR3 length equals 12 residues.